Sequencing of this T cell receptor (beta chain) was carried out in a study of T cells after yellow fever vaccination. Study-level findings and limits: The study noted that FACS-sorted repertoires could contain abundant clonotypes contaminating from the bulk population. By day 5 rather than day 15, the secondary response had peaked, though it was weaker.

Production of TCR cDNA was by 5'RACE template switching, which also added a universal primer site and UMIs. TCRdb used MiXCR to reprocess the 5' RACE reads, holding one entry per CDR3 protein. The sample carries about 350,000 distinct CDR3 sequences, roughly 8.4% recorded once. This clonotype was seen a few times. What it binds is unknown. The CDR3 is 15 residues long. Germline V gene lookup returns CDR1 SGHDN and CDR2 FVKESK. The ends were cut back, 3 bases at V and 14 bases at J, with 20 bases in the middle. Sequenced material: PBMCs, taken more than 35 days after the first yellow fever vaccination. The TCR comes from a man between 18 and 35 years old who received the YFV17D yellow fever vaccine. This chain joins TRBV14 and TRBJ1-6, with D unresolved. In DNA form, the CDR3 reads TGTGCCAGCAGCCATCTTACTGGGCGGGCTTCGGCCCTCCACTTT. Translated: CASSHLTGRASALHF.